The next 9 T cell receptor beta chains were all read from a single sample in a study of blood T cell repertoires in COVID-19. Profiling relied on immunoSEQ multiplex PCR, and the TCRdb table lists in-frame clones only, not all of them. The sample carries 50,000 to 70,000 clones, about 78% recorded once. Sequenced: peripheral blood. All receptors derive from a human donor in a cohort sampled during active COVID-19.

This clone was picked up one time. The genes are TRBV7-2 and TRBJ2-6, with 7 positions matching TRBD1. This CDR3 has 16 amino acids. Germline CDR1 and CDR2: SGHTA and FQGNSA. The V and J ends lost 6 bases and 0 bases, in that order; junction bases with no gene match: 5. CDR3 protein: CASRPGQLSGANVLTF. The CDR3, as DNA: TGTGCCAGCAGGCCGGGACAGCTCTCTGGGGCCAACGTCCTGACTTTC. The entire variable domain, with the rest obtained from reference TRBV7-2 and TRBJ2-6, is as follows: GAGVSQSPSNKVTEKGKDVELRCDPISGHTALYWYRQSLGQGLEFLIYFQGNSAPDKSGLPSDRFSAERTGGSVSTLTIQRTQQEDSAVYLCASRPGQLSGANVLTFGAGSRLTVL.

The CDR3 DNA reads as TGTGCCAGTAGTCCCCTAGCGGGGGGGCGCCAGGAGCAGTACTTC. Protein sequence: CASSPLAGGRQEQYF. The chain joins TRBV19 to TRBJ2-7; 12 bases agree with TRBD2. The CDR3 sequence is 15 residues long. Unmatched junction bases numbered 9, after V lost 5 bases and J lost 7 bases. The V gene's germline CDR1 is LNHDA and CDR2 SQIVND (reference sequence).

The V and J genes are TRBV30 and TRBJ1-2, with a weak D call TRBD1 (6 bases). Trimming took 1 base from V and 3 from J, leaving 9 bases between them. The CDR3 loop spans 13 amino acids. The germline gives CDR1 GTSNPN, CDR2 SVGIG (reference sequence). CDR3: CAWSETGDYGYTF. The CDR3 nucleotides are TGTGCCTGGAGTGAGACAGGCGACTATGGCTACACCTTC.

The chain couples TRBV4-1 to TRBJ2-1; the D gene is possibly TRBD2 (6 bases). Trimming pared 0 bases from V and 9 bases from J, leaving 12 bases between. The CDR3 has 14 amino acids. CDR1 and CDR2 (germline): MGHRA, YSYEKL. The CDR3 DNA reads TGCGCCAGCAGCCAAGAAACTAGCACCAGTGAGCAGTTCTTC. This gives the protein CASSQETSTSEQFF.

J is TRBJ1-5 and V is TRBV5-4, with 7 positions matching TRBD1. CDR3 length equals 19 residues. V shed 4 bases and J 2 bases; nucleotides not matched to a gene: 18. Per the germline V gene, CDR1 is SGHNT and CDR2 is YYREEE (reference sequence). CDR3 sequence reads: CASSMPGQPNPRGNQPQHF. The CDR3 region has the DNA TGTGCCAGCAGCATGCCGGGACAGCCTAACCCCAGGGGCAATCAGCCCCAGCATTTT.

The J gene is TRBJ2-5, the V gene TRBV4-1, with 9 nucleotides matching TRBD2. With V trimmed by 1 base and J by 2 bases, 8 bases remained unmatched. The CDR3 is made up of 17 amino acids. Per germline, CDR1 MGHRA and CDR2 YSYEKL. This CDR3 is CASSQGVLAGIQETQYF. CDR3 DNA sequence: TGCGCCAGCAGCCAAGGAGTCCTAGCGGGGATTCAAGAGACCCAGTACTTC.

V gene TRBV7-9 combines with J gene TRBJ2-5; 7 nucleotides match TRBD2. Per germline, CDR1 SEHNR and CDR2 FQNEAQ (reference sequence). The CDR3 is made up of 14 amino acids. J gave up 6 bases and V 4 bases, and 8 bases lay outside the gene matches. DNA for the CDR3: TGTGCCAGCAGCTCGGGGGGAGGGCCGAAGACCCAGTACTTC. Translated: CASSSGGGPKTQYF. Full variable domain (rest looked up from reference TRBV7-9 and TRBJ2-5): DTGVSQNPRHKITKRGQNVTFRCDPISEHNRLYWYRQTLGQGPEFLTYFQNEAQLEKSRLLSDRFSAERPKGSFSTLEIQRTEQGDSAMYLCASSSGGGPKTQYFGPGTRLLVL.

V and J are TRBV9 and TRBJ2-5; maybe TRBD1 (6 bases). V lost 0 bases, J lost 5 bases, and 20 bases lay in between. CDR3 length equals 17 residues. Germline CDR1 reads SGDLS; CDR2 reads YYNGEE. DNA for the CDR3: TGTGCCAGCAGCGTAGCTTTTTCGGGGAAGGGGGAGGAGACCCAGTACTTC. Its translation is CASSVAFSGKGEETQYF. Together with reference TRBV9 and TRBJ2-5, the CDR3 gives the full variable domain: DSGVTQTPKHLITATGQRVTLRCSPRSGDLSVYWYQQSLDQGLQFLIQYYNGEERAKGNILERFSAQQFPDLHSELNLSSLELGDSALYFCASSVAFSGKGEETQYFGPGTRLLVL.

This chain uses TRBV27 with TRBJ2-5; D is possibly TRBD1 (6 bases). Germline loops: CDR1 MNHEY, CDR2 SMNVEV (reference sequence). The V gene lost 7 bases and the J gene lost 5 bases, with 17 bases spanning the gap. The CDR3 runs 14 residues. The CDR3 DNA reads TGTGCCAGCACCAGTAGAGGGGGAGCCGAGACCCAGTACTTC. Encoded protein: CASTSRGGAETQYF.